This entry describes one T cell receptor beta chain. The antigen is undetermined. Synthetic TCR analog templates were spiked into all PCRs individually. Assay: immunoSEQ multiplex PCR; the TCRdb copy retains only in-frame clones and omits some. The sample holds 56,000 or so clones, approximately 85% seen once. Time point noted: pretreatment peripheral blood. The record originates from a study of PD-L1 blockade in urothelial cancer. At the level of the study: Of prior chemotherapy regimens, patients had received between 0 and 3. Among blood samples, the median T cell count was some 150,000. Whole-study findings and limits: Below-median pretreatment blood TCR clonality was associated with improved progression-free and overall survival.

The sample in question was PBMCs, obtained around atezolizumab (anti-PD-L1) treatment. The TCR was taken from a man between 65 and 79 years old with urothelial cancer.

Written as DNA, the CDR3 is TGTGCCAGCAGCTTAGTGGGCAGATACGCGTATTTT. This sequence encodes CASSLVGRYAYF. The chain is built from TRBV7-7 and TRBJ2-3; D is ambiguous. Trimming took off 1 base at V and 14 bases at J, with 13 bases between the two ends. The germline gives CDR1 SSHAT, CDR2 FNYEAQ (reference sequence). This CDR3 spans 12 amino acids.